The clone carrying this TCR beta chain was detected ten times or more. The antigen is unknown. The length of the CDR3 is 16 residues. Germline CDR1 SGHRS, CDR2 YFSETQ. Trimming removed 0 bases at V and 0 bases at J, with 9 bases between. The sample is drawn from a study of T cells in Graves' hyperthyroidism and ophthalmopathy. TCR beta CDR3 region amplification was performed from RNA transcripts. Primed by the HTBI set, a first-round RT-PCR was run on the TCR CDR3. TCRdb re-analysed the multiplex PCR reads in MiXCR, keeping a single row per CDR3 protein. The data show around 520,000 distinct CDR3 sequences, about 14% seen once. Study observations and caveats: Before onset, ophthalmopathy was predicted by the model a median roughly six months earlier.

The TCR was taken from a woman aged 40 to 55 with Graves' hyperthyroidism. The chain uses TRBV5-1 and TRBJ2-2; no definite D call. Sample: blood. As DNA, the CDR3 is TGCGCCAGCAGCTTGGCCGGGTCAGCGAACACCGGGGAGCTGTTTTTT. Translating it yields CASSLAGSANTGELFF. The full variable domain, in which reference TRBV5-1 and TRBJ2-2 provide the parts outside the CDR3, is KAGVTQTPRYLIKTRGQQVTLSCSPISGHRSVSWYQQTPGQGLQFLFEYFSETQRNKGNFPGRFSGRQFSNSRSEMNVSTLELGDSALYLCASSLAGSANTGELFFGEGSRLTVL.